Presented here are 25 T cell receptor beta chains from one specimen sequenced in a study of PD-L1 blockade in urothelial cancer. Sequenced by immunoSEQ multiplex PCR; TCRdb stores in-frame clones only, minus some. The sample lists roughly 51,000 clones; about four fifths were seen once. Time point here: pretreatment peripheral blood. Sequenced material: PBMCs, taken around atezolizumab (anti-PD-L1) treatment. The receptors were sampled from a man between 65 and 79 years old with urothelial cancer.

CDR3 bases: TGTGCCAGCTCACCTAGTCTCGGGATGGGCGAGCAGTACTTC. Amino acid sequence: CASSPSLGMGEQYF. The rearrangement joins TRBV18 to TRBJ2-7; TRBD2 might be the D (5 bases). V was clipped by 3 bases and J by 6 bases, with 15 bases between them. This CDR3 is built from 14 residues. Germline V gene sequence: CDR1 KGHSH, CDR2 LQKENI. Drawing the rest from reference TRBV18 and TRBJ2-7, the complete variable domain is NAGVMQNPRHLVRRRGQEARLRCSPMKGHSHVYWYRQLPEEGLKFMVYLQKENIIDESGMPKERFSAEFPKEGPSILRIQQVVRGDSAAYFCASSPSLGMGEQYFGPGTRLTVT.

The J gene is TRBJ1-6, the V gene TRBV5-4; 9 nucleotides match TRBD1. Trimming cost V 4 bases and J 6 bases; bases outside gene matches: 2. The germline V gene has CDR1 SGHNT and CDR2 YYREEE (reference sequence). The CDR3 covers 14 residues. CDR3 protein: CASSGTGINSPLHF. In DNA, the CDR3 is TGTGCCAGCAGCGGGACAGGGATTAATTCACCCCTCCACTTT.

This sequence joins TRBV19 and TRBJ2-2, with 8 positions matching TRBD1. V trimming: 5 bases; J trimming: 7 bases; junction bases outside the gene matches: 6. This CDR3 comprises 14 residues. CDR1 LNHDA and CDR2 SQIVND come from the germline V gene (reference sequence). The CDR3 DNA reads as TGTGCCAGTAGTCCCGAACAGGGGGTCGGGGAGCTGTTTTTT. It translates to CASSPEQGVGELFF.

The rearrangement uses TRBV29-1 and TRBJ2-5; maybe TRBD1 (5 bases). The CDR3 totals 12 residues. Trimming removed 4 bases from V and 2 bases from J, with 8 bases in between. Germline V gene lookup returns CDR1 SQVTM and CDR2 ANQGSEA. The CDR3 DNA follows: TGCAGCGTTGTGGACATACAAGAGACCCAGTACTTC. It translates to CSVVDIQETQYF.

In DNA form, the CDR3 reads TGTGCCAGCAGCCACTTTTTTGCTGAGCAGTTCTTC. Its translation is CASSHFFAEQFF. V gene TRBV7-2 combines with J gene TRBJ2-1; D gene unclear. This CDR3 has 12 amino acids. CDR1 SGHTA and CDR2 FQGNSA come from the germline V gene. The germline V and J ends were trimmed by 5 bases and 9 bases, with 11 bases remaining between them. The full variable domain, completed using reference TRBV7-2 and TRBJ2-1, is GAGVSQSPSNKVTEKGKDVELRCDPISGHTALYWYRQSLGQGLEFLIYFQGNSAPDKSGLPSDRFSAERTGGSVSTLTIQRTQQEDSAVYLCASSHFFAEQFFGPGTRLTVL.

The chain couples TRBV6-4 to TRBJ2-1; possibly TRBD2 for D (6 bases). V gave up 2 bases and J gave up 1 base, with 9 bases separating them. Germline loops: CDR1 MRHNA, CDR2 SNTAGT. The CDR3 totals 15 residues. This CDR3 is CASSDVEGSYNEQFF. In DNA form, the CDR3 reads TGTGCCAGCAGTGACGTGGAGGGGTCCTACAATGAGCAGTTCTTC.

The chain has TRBV14 and TRBJ1-2; no reliable D call. This CDR3 region has 15 residues. V lost 0 bases and J 7 bases, leaving 15 bases between the germline ends. Germline CDR1 is SGHDN and CDR2 is FVKESK. The CDR3 DNA reads TGTGCCAGCAGCCAAGACGACTCTACCCCTAGTGGCTACACCTTC. This translates into CASSQDDSTPSGYTF.

This chain joins TRBV7-9 and TRBJ1-4; 7 bases line up with TRBD1. This CDR3 has 15 residues. Germline CDR1 is SEHNR and CDR2 is FQNEAQ (reference sequence). V was pared by 5 bases and J by 6 bases, with 9 bases of the junction left unmatched. The CDR3, as DNA: TGTGCCAGCAGCATAGGGACAGCAGGGGATGAAAAACTGTTTTTT. Residues: CASSIGTAGDEKLFF.

The chain employs TRBV5-1 and TRBJ2-5; the match to TRBD2 covers 10 bases. The CDR3 extends over 16 amino acids. V lost 4 bases to trimming and J lost 0 bases; unmatched junction nucleotides: 6. CDR1 is SGHRS, CDR2 YFSETQ, per germline. The CDR3 reads CASSVGLAEYQETQYF. CDR3 DNA sequence: TGCGCCAGCAGCGTAGGACTAGCGGAGTACCAAGAGACCCAGTACTTC.

The chain carries TRBV5-6 and TRBJ2-2, with D tentatively TRBD1 (6 bases). V was trimmed by 0 bases and J by 3 bases, leaving 9 bases between them. The CDR3 is 15 residues long. Germline CDR1 is SGHDT and CDR2 is YYEEEE. The CDR3 loop reads CASSLVGADTGELFF. The DNA of the CDR3 is TGTGCCAGCAGCTTGGTGGGGGCGGACACCGGGGAGCTGTTTTTT. The full variable domain, its missing parts supplied by reference TRBV5-6 and TRBJ2-2, is DAGVTQSPTHLIKTRGQQVTLRCSPKSGHDTVSWYQQALGQGPQFIFQYYEEEERQRGNFPDRFSGHQFPNYSSELNVNALLLGDSALYLCASSLVGADTGELFFGEGSRLTVL.

The V gene is TRBV6-5, the J gene TRBJ2-6, with D possibly TRBD1 on 5 matching bases. The CDR3 runs to 15 residues. V shed 5 bases and J shed 4 bases, with 12 bases lying between them. From germline, CDR1 is MNHEY and CDR2 SVGAGI. For the CDR3, the DNA is TGTGCCAGCAGTCCAGGGATCGGCGGGGCCAACGTCCTGACTTTC. Translating it yields CASSPGIGGANVLTF.

The CDR3 spells CASSLASWSSYNEQFF. The CDR3 nucleotides read TGTGCCAGCAGTTTGGCTAGCTGGAGCTCCTACAATGAGCAGTTCTTC. V usage is TRBV28 and J usage is TRBJ2-1; possibly TRBD2 for D (5 bases). There are 16 residues in the CDR3. Trimming took off 3 bases at V and 0 bases at J, with 12 bases between the two ends. Germline V CDR1 and CDR2: MDHEN, SYDVKM.

The chain carries TRBV30 and TRBJ2-5, with 7 bases identical to TRBD1. CDR1 is GTSNPN, CDR2 SVGIG, per germline (reference sequence). CDR3 length: 14 residues. V was clipped by 1 base and J by 9 bases; unmatched bases: 11. CDR3 bases: TGTGCCTGGAGTGCACAGGGGTCCGGGGTGGCCCAGTACTTC. Protein: CAWSAQGSGVAQYF.

The V gene is TRBV5-1, the J gene TRBJ1-2; D remains ambiguous. V was cut by 0 bases and J by 8 bases, with 11 bases left in between. The length of the CDR3 is 13 residues. Germline V gene lookup returns CDR1 SGHRS and CDR2 YFSETQ. In DNA, the CDR3 is TGCGCCAGCAGCTTGGAAGCGTTTGAGGGCTACACCTTC. It encodes CASSLEAFEGYTF.

This chain joins TRBV5-5 and TRBJ1-5; no reliable D call. This CDR3 is built from 13 residues. Per germline, CDR1 SGHKS and CDR2 YYEKEE (reference sequence). Trimming removed 0 bases at V and 5 bases at J, with 6 bases between. CDR3 in DNA: TGTGCCAGCAGCTTGGACACCTATCAGCCCCAGCATTTT. It specifies CASSLDTYQPQHF.

The chain recombines TRBV28 with TRBJ2-2; 10 bases fit TRBD1. V shed 6 bases, J shed 7 bases, and the junction held 8 bases outside the gene matches. Germline values: CDR1 MDHEN, CDR2 SYDVKM. The CDR3 contains 15 residues. CDR3 in DNA: TGTGCCAGCAGAATCGACAGGGGGCAGGGCGGGGAGCTGTTTTTT. Amino acid sequence: CASRIDRGQGGELFF.

The chain is built from TRBV5-1 and TRBJ1-2; D unresolved. This CDR3 comprises 14 residues. Germline CDR1 reads SGHRS; CDR2 reads YFSETQ. The V gene lost 0 bases and the J gene lost 4 bases, with 10 bases spanning the gap. CDR3 loop: CASSLEPVIYGYTF. The CDR3 DNA reads as TGCGCCAGCAGCTTGGAACCAGTCATCTATGGCTACACCTTC.

The chain links TRBV18 to TRBJ1-2, with TRBD1 matching over 9 bases. The CDR3 length is 15 residues. After removal of 1 base from V and 2 bases from J, the junction contained 2 bases not matched to a gene. Germline V gene data show CDR1 as KGHSH and CDR2 as LQKENI. The CDR3 DNA is TGTGCCAGCTCACCACGGGACAGGGTGAACTATGGCTACACCTTC. Translation: CASSPRDRVNYGYTF.

This clone has just one count. This chain links TRBV7-2 with TRBJ2-3, with D perhaps matching TRBD1 (5 bases). From germline, CDR1 is SGHTA and CDR2 FQGNSA. This CDR3 spans 13 amino acids. With 4 bases removed from V and 7 bases from J, the gap between germline ends came to 12 bases. CDR3 DNA sequence: TGTGCCAGCAGCTCACCACAGGTTAATACGCAGTATTTT. This translates into CASSSPQVNTQYF.

The V call is TRBV4-1, the J call TRBJ1-2; D not certain. Trimming removed 3 bases from V and 0 bases from J, with 20 bases in between. CDR1 and CDR2 (germline): MGHRA, YSYEKL. This CDR3 comprises 18 residues. The CDR3 reads CASSHTVGPAIANYGYTF. The CDR3 coding sequence is TGCGCCAGCAGCCACACCGTTGGGCCAGCTATCGCTAACTATGGCTACACCTTC.

This clone was observed a few times. The chain uses TRBV4-2 and TRBJ1-5; perhaps TRBD1 as D (5 bases). Germline V lookup: CDR1 LGHNA, CDR2 YNFKEQ. The CDR3 sequence is 16 residues long. The ends were cut back, 1 base at V and 1 base at J, with 11 bases in the middle. The CDR3 bases are TGTGCCAGCAGCCAAGCGGGGGACTTGAGCAATCAGCCCCAGCATTTT. Protein sequence: CASSQAGDLSNQPQHF.

The chain is built from TRBV12-5 and TRBJ2-3; TRBD2 matches at 9 bases. CDR1 and CDR2 from the germline V gene are LGHNT and FRNRAP. V was pared by 2 bases and J by 3 bases, with 15 bases of the junction left unmatched. The CDR3 is 19 amino acids. DNA of the CDR3: TGTGCTAGTGGTTTGTATAACCCCCAGCGGAGCGGGAGGACAGATACGCAGTATTTT. Its translation: CASGLYNPQRSGRTDTQYF.

V and J are TRBV28 and TRBJ1-1, with TRBD1 matching 8 bases. The CDR3 runs 16 residues. The J segment lost 6 bases and the V segment lost 5 bases, leaving 14 bases of the junction unmatched. The germline V gene encodes CDR1 MDHEN and CDR2 SYDVKM. CDR3 protein: CASSPFRAGGISEAFF. CDR3 in DNA: TGTGCCAGCAGTCCGTTTAGGGCAGGGGGCATTTCTGAAGCTTTCTTT.

The chain employs TRBV5-1 and TRBJ1-1, with D perhaps TRBD1 (5 bases). The germline CDR1 and CDR2 sequences are SGHRS and YFSETQ. Trimming stripped 0 bases from V and 4 bases from J, with 10 bases between. This CDR3 region has 14 residues. The CDR3 nucleotides are TGCGCCAGCAGCTTGGGCGGGGCCAGCACTGAAGCTTTCTTT. Translating it yields CASSLGGASTEAFF.

The CDR3 region is CATSRDVREAEAFF. The CDR3 bases are TGTGCCACCAGCAGAGATGTAAGGGAGGCTGAAGCTTTCTTT. The rearrangement joins TRBV15 to TRBJ1-1; D call uncertain. Trimming removed 0 bases at V and 6 bases at J, with 11 bases between. CDR3 size: 14 residues. Germline-derived CDR1 and CDR2 are LNHNV and YYDKDF (reference sequence).